The 7 T cell receptor beta chains presented below share a single source sample, sequenced in a study of blood T cell repertoires in COVID-19. TCRdb's copy holds only in-frame clones and misses some; the assay was immunoSEQ multiplex PCR. Here the sample spans 6,500 to 7,000 clones, more than 80% being singletons. Sequencing input: peripheral blood. These TCRs come from a human donor with active COVID-19. The donor label of this sample is uncertain.

This chain links TRBV19 with TRBJ1-1, with TRBD1 as a possible D gene (5 bases). The CDR3 totals 13 residues. The V gene lost 7 bases and the J gene lost 5 bases, with 14 bases spanning the gap. Germline V gene sequence: CDR1 LNHDA, CDR2 SQIVND (reference sequence). The CDR3 sequence is CASTRGWNTEAFF. CDR3 coding DNA: TGTGCCAGTACCCGGGGGTGGAATACTGAAGCTTTCTTT.

This chain uses TRBV6-6 with TRBJ2-3, with 8 bases matching TRBD2. CDR3 length: 16 amino acids. Germline loops: CDR1 MNHNY, CDR2 SVGAGI (reference sequence). The V gene end was trimmed by 7 bases and the J gene end by 3 bases; junction bases not matched to a gene: 12. Written as DNA, the CDR3 is TGTGCCAGCATCCCTGCGGGAGGCCTTGCGACAGATACGCAGTATTTT. It encodes CASIPAGGLATDTQYF.

The J gene is TRBJ1-6, the V gene TRBV27; TRBD1 agrees at 8 bases. In germline, CDR1 is MNHEY, CDR2 SMNVEV (reference sequence). This CDR3 comprises 18 residues. Trimming at V came to 4 bases and at J to 0 bases, leaving 8 bases not matched to a gene. The CDR3 loop reads CASSYGTGKSSYNSPLHF. The CDR3 bases are TGTGCCAGCAGTTATGGGACAGGAAAAAGCTCCTATAATTCACCCCTCCACTTT.

The chain has TRBV6-1 and TRBJ1-3; 7 nucleotides align to TRBD1. The CDR3 has 15 residues. The germline gives CDR1 MNHNS, CDR2 SASEGT. The trim removed 2 bases at V and 2 bases at J, leaving 3 bases unmatched. The CDR3 protein is CASSETGVAGNTIYF. CDR3 nucleotides: TGTGCCAGCAGTGAAACAGGGGTAGCTGGAAACACCATATATTTT.

The V and J genes are TRBV11-2 and TRBJ2-7; D might be TRBD1 (6 bases). Trimming took off 5 bases at V and 0 bases at J, with 14 bases between the two ends. This CDR3 is built from 15 residues. Germline lookup yields CDR1 SGHAT and CDR2 FQNNGV. CDR3 protein: CASSTTAQGSYEQYF. The CDR3 DNA reads as TGTGCCAGCAGCACCACAGCACAGGGCTCCTACGAGCAGTACTTC.

V usage is TRBV5-1 and J usage is TRBJ1-5; 9 bases match TRBD1. The trim removed 4 bases at V and 4 bases at J, leaving 6 bases unmatched. Germline V gene data show CDR1 as SGHRS and CDR2 as YFSETQ. The CDR3 spans 15 residues. This CDR3 is CASSPGTGFNQPQHF. CDR3 in DNA: TGCGCCAGCAGCCCGGGGACAGGGTTTAATCAGCCCCAGCATTTT.

This chain joins TRBV6-2 or TRBV6-3 and TRBJ1-5; unclear D gene. This CDR3 comprises 13 residues. From germline, CDR1 is MNHEY and CDR2 SVGEGT. With 6 bases removed from V and 7 bases from J, the gap between germline ends came to 13 bases. CDR3 residues: CASSPLIVQPQHF. CDR3 sequence (DNA): TGTGCCAGCAGCCCCCTGATAGTGCAGCCCCAGCATTTT.